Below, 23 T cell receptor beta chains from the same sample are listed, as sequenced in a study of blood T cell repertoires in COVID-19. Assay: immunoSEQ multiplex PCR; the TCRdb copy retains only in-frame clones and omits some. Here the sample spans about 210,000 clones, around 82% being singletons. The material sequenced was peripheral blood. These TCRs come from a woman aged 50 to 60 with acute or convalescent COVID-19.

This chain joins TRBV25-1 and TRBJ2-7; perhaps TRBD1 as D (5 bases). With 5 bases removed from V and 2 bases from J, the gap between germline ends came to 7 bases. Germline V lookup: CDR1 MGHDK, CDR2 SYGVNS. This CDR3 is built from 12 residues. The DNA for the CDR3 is TGTGCCAGCAGTTTAGGGGCCTACGAGCAGTACTTC. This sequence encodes CASSLGAYEQYF.

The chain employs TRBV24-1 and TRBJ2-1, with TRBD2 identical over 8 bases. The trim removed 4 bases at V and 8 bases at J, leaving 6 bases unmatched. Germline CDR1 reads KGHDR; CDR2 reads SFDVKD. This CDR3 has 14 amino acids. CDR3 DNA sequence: TGTGCCACCAGTGACACTAGCGGTACCGATGAGCAGTTCTTC. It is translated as CATSDTSGTDEQFF.

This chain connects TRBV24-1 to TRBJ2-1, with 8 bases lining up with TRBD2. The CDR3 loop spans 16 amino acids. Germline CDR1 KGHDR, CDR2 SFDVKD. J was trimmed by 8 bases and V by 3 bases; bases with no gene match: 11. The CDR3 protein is CATSDPSSGLADEQFF. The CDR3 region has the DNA TGTGCCACCAGTGATCCTTCTAGCGGACTAGCTGATGAGCAGTTCTTC.

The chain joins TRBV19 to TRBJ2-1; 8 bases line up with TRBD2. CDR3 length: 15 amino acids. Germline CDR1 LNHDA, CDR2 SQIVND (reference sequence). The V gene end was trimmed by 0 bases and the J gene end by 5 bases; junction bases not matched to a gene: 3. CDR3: CASSIEASGHNEQFF. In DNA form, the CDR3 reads TGTGCCAGTAGTATAGAGGCTAGCGGGCACAATGAGCAGTTCTTC. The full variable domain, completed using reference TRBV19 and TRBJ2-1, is DGGITQSPKYLFRKEGQNVTLSCEQNLNHDAMYWYRQDPGQGLRLIYYSQIVNDFQKGDIAEGYSVSREKKESFPLTVTSAQKNPTAFYLCASSIEASGHNEQFFGPGTRLTVL.

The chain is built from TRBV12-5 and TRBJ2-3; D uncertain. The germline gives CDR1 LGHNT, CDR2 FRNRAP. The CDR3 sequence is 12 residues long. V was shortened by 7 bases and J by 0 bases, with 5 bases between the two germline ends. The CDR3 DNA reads TGTGCTAGTGTCGGTAGCACAGATACGCAGTATTTT. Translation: CASVGSTDTQYF.

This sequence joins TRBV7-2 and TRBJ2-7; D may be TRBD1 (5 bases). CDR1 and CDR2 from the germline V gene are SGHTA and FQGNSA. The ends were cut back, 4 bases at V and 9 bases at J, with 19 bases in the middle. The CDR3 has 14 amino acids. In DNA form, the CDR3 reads TGTGCCAGCAGCTCCCCTCGGCAGGGCGGAGTGCAGTACTTC. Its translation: CASSSPRQGGVQYF.

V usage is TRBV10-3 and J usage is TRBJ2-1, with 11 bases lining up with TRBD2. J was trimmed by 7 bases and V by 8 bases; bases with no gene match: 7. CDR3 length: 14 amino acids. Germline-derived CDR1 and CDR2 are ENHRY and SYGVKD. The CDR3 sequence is CAIPAGTSGNEQFF. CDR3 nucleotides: TGTGCCATCCCCGCCGGGACTAGCGGAAATGAGCAGTTCTTC.

CDR3: CASSISGSGTGELFF. Written as DNA, the CDR3 is TGTGCCAGTAGTATAAGCGGGAGTGGCACCGGGGAGCTGTTTTTT. The chain links TRBV19 to TRBJ2-2; 8 nucleotides match TRBD2. The CDR3 runs 15 residues. Germline trimming cut 2 bases from V and 4 bases from J; bases unmatched to any gene: 3. The germline V gene encodes CDR1 LNHDA and CDR2 SQIVND (reference sequence).

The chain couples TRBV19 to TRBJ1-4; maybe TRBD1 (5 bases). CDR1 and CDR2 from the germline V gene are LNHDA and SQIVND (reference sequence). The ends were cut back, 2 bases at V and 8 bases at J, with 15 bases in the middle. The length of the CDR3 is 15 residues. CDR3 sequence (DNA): TGTGCCAGTAGTATACAGGGCTCTACCGCCGAAAAACTGTTTTTT. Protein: CASSIQGSTAEKLFF.

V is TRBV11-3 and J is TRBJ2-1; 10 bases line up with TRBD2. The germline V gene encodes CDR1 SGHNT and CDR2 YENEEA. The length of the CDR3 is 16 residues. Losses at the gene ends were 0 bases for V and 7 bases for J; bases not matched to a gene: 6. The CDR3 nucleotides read TGTGCCAGCAGCTTAGATCCGGGGACTAGCGATAATGAGCAGTTCTTC. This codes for CASSLDPGTSDNEQFF. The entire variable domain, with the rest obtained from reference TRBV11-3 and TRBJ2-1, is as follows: EAGVVQSPRYKIIEKKQPVAFWCNPISGHNTLYWYLQNLGQGPELLIRYENEEAVDDSQLPKDRFSAERLKGVDSTLKIQPAELGDSAVYLCASSLDPGTSDNEQFFGPGTRLTVL.

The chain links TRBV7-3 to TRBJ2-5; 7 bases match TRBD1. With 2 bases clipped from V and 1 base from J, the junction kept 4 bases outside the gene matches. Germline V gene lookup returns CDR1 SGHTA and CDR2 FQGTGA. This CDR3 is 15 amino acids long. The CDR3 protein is CASSLGAGGQETQYF. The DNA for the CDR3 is TGTGCCAGCAGCTTAGGGGCAGGGGGCCAAGAGACCCAGTACTTC.

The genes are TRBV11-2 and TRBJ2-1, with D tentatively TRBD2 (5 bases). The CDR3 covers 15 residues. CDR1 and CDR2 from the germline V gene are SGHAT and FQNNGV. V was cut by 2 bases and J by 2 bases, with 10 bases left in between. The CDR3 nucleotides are TGTGCCAGCAGCTTATCAACGGGAACCTACAATGAGCAGTTCTTC. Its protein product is CASSLSTGTYNEQFF.

The CDR3 protein is CASSLITGGGAYEQYF. Written as DNA, the CDR3 is TGTGCCAGCAGCTTAATAACGGGCGGGGGGGCCTACGAGCAGTACTTC. The gene calls are TRBV7-8 and TRBJ2-7; 9 nucleotides line up with TRBD2. The CDR3 covers 16 residues. Losses at the gene ends were 2 bases for V and 2 bases for J; bases not matched to a gene: 7. Germline CDR1 is SGHVS and CDR2 is FQNEAQ. Filled out from reference TRBV7-8 and TRBJ2-7, the complete variable domain reads GAGVSQSPRYKVAKRGQDVALRCDPISGHVSLFWYQQALGQGPEFLTYFQNEAQLDKSGLPSDRFFAERPEGSVSTLKIQRTQQEDSAVYLCASSLITGGGAYEQYFGPGTRLTVT.

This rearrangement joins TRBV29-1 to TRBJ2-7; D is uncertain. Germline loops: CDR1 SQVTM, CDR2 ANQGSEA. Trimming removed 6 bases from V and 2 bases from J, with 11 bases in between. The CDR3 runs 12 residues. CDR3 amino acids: CSVEVGAYEQYF. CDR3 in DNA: TGCAGCGTCGAGGTCGGAGCCTACGAGCAGTACTTC.

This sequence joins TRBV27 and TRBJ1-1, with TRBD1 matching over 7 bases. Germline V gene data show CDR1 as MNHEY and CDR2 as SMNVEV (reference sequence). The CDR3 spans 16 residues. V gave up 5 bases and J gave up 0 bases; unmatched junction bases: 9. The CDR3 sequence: CASSERQGSMNTEAFF. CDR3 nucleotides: TGTGCCAGCAGTGAGAGACAGGGCAGCATGAACACTGAAGCTTTCTTT.

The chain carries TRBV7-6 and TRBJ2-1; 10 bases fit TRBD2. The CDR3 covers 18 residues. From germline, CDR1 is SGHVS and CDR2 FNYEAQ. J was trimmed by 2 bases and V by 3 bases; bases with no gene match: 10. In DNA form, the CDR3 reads TGTGCCAGCAGCTTGACTAGCGGGCTAAAGGGCCCCTACAATGAGCAGTTCTTC. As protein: CASSLTSGLKGPYNEQFF.

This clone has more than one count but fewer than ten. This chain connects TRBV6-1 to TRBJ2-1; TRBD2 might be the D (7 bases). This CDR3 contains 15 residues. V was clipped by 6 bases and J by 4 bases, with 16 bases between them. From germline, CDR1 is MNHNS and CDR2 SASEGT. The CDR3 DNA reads TGTGCCAGCAGCTCGAAAGGGGGGGGTTACAATGAGCAGTTCTTC. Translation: CASSSKGGGYNEQFF.

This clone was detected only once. The chain's CDR3 is CASSQAADTQYF. The CDR3 DNA is TGCGCCAGCAGTCAAGCGGCAGATACGCAGTATTTT. The gene calls are TRBV5-1 and TRBJ2-3; possible D gene TRBD2, 5 bases. The CDR3 is made up of 12 amino acids. Germline V gives CDR1 SGHRS, CDR2 YFSETQ. The V end was cut by 5 bases, the J end by 4 bases, with 8 bases between.

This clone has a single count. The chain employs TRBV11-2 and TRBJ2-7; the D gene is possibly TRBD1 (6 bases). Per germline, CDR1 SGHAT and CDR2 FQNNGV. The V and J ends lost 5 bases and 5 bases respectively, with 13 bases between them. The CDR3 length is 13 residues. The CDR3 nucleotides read TGTGCCAGCAGCCTCGCAGGGGCCAACGAGCAGTACTTC. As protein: CASSLAGANEQYF.

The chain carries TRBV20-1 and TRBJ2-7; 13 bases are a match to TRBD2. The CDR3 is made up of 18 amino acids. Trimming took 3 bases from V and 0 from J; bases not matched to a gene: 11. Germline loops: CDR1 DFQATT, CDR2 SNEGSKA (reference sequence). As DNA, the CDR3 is TGCAGTGCTAGTGTGTTGACTAGCGGGAGGACCAGCTCCTACGAGCAGTACTTC. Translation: CSASVLTSGRTSSYEQYF.

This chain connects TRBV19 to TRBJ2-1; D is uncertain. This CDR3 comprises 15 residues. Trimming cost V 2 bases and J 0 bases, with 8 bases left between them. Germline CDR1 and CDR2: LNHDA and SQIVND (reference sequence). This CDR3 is CASSIIPSSYNEQFF. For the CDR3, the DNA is TGTGCCAGTAGTATAATACCTAGCTCCTACAATGAGCAGTTCTTC. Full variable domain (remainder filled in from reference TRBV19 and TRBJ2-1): DGGITQSPKYLFRKEGQNVTLSCEQNLNHDAMYWYRQDPGQGLRLIYYSQIVNDFQKGDIAEGYSVSREKKESFPLTVTSAQKNPTAFYLCASSIIPSSYNEQFFGPGTRLTVL.

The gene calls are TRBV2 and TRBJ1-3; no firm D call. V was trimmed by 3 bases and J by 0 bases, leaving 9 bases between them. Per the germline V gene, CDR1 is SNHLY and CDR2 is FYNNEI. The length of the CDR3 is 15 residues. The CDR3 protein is CASSDTASSGNTIYF. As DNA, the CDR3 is TGTGCCAGCAGTGATACGGCTAGCTCTGGAAACACCATATATTTT.

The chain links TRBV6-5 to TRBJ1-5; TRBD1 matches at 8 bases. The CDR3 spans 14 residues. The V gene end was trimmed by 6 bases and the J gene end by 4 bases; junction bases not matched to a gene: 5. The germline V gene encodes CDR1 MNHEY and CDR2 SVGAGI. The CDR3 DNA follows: TGTGCCAGCAGCCAGGACAGGGCAAATCAGCCCCAGCATTTT. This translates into CASSQDRANQPQHF.